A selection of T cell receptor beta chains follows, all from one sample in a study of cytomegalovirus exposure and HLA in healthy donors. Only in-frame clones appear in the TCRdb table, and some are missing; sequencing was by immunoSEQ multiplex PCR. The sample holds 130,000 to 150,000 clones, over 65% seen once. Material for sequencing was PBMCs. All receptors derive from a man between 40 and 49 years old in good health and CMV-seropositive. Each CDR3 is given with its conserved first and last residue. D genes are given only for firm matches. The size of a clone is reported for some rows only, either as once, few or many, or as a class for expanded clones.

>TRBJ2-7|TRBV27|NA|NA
TGTGCCAGCAGTCTTACCAGGACGGACACCTACGAGCAGTACTTC
CASSLTRTDTYEQYF
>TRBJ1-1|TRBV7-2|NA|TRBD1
TGTGCCAGCAGCTTAGCCCCAGGGGGCTTCAACACTGAAGCTTTCTTT
CASSLAPGGFNTEAFF
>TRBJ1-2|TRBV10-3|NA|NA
TGTGCCATCTGGGGGGGCGCGGAGAACTATGGCTACACCTTC
CAIWGGAENYGYTF
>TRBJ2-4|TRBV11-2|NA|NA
TGTGCCAGCAAGGCTCTTACTGCTAGCCGGATTCAGTACTTC
CASKALTASRIQYF
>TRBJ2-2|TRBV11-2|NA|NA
TGTGCCAGCAGCTTACAATTGAACACCGGGGAGCTGTTTTTT
CASSLQLNTGELFF
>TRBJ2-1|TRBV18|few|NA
TGTGCCAGCTCACCACAAGGGACATCCTCCTACAATGAGCAGTTCTTC
CASSPQGTSSYNEQFF
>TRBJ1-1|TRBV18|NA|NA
TGTGCCAGCTCACAGTCGGGGGGCACTGAAGCTTTCTTT
CASSQSGGTEAFF
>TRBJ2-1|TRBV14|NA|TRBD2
TGTGCCAGCAGCCTAGCGGGAGCAACCCACAATGAGCAGTTCTTC
CASSLAGATHNEQFF
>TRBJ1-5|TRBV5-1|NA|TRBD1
TGCGCCAGCAGCCCGACCCGGACAGGGCGAAGCAATCAGCCCCAGCATTTT
CASSPTRTGRSNQPQHF
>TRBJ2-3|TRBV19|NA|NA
TGTGCCAGTAGTATCTTGGGACTCGACACAGATACGCAGTATTTT
CASSILGLDTDTQYF
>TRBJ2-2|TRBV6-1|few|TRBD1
TGTGCCAGCGACAGGGGTAACACCGGGGAGCTGTTTTTT
CASDRGNTGELFF
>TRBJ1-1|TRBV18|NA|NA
TGTGCCAGCTCACCGGCAAGATTACAGGGGAACACTGAAGCTTTCTTT
CASSPARLQGNTEAFF
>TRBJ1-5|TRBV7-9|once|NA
TGTGCCAGCAGCTCTACCAGGGTGTGGGATCAGCCCCAGCATTTT
CASSSTRVWDQPQHF
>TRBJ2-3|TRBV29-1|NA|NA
TGCAGCGTTGAAGATGAGACAACAGGAGAGGAGACGGGCACAGATACGCAGTATTTT
CSVEDETTGEETGTDTQYF
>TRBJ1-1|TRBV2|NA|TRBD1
TGTGCCAGCAGTCCGACAGGGGATACAGCTTTCTTT
CASSPTGDTAFF
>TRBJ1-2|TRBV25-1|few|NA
TGTGCCAGCAGTGACGGGGGAGTCACTAACTATGGCTACACCTTC
CASSDGGVTNYGYTF
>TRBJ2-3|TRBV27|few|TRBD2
TGTGCCAGCAGTTTCCTAAGGGGTAGCGGGAGGGTGCCAGATACGCAGTATTTT
CASSFLRGSGRVPDTQYF
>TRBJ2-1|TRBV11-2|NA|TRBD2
TGTGCCAGCAGGTCCGGGGGGGCTGAGCAGTTCTTC
CASRSGGAEQFF
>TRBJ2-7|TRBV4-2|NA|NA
TGTGCCAGCAGCCAAGAACAGGGGGGGTCCTACGAGCAGTACTTC
CASSQEQGGSYEQYF
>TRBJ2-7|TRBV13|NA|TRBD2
TGTGCCAGCAGCCCACGACTAGCGGGAGGATCCCACGAGCAGTACTTC
CASSPRLAGGSHEQYF
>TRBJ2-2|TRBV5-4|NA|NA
TGTGCCAGCAGCTCAACGCCTGAGTCGGCCGGGGAGCTGTTTTTT
CASSSTPESAGELFF
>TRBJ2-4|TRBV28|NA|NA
TGTGCCAGCAGTTTAGGGGGATCGCGCGGGGATCAGTACTTC
CASSLGGSRGDQYF